Listed here is a single T cell receptor beta chain. A much larger clone sits a single nucleotide away, making a read error possible. The data stem from a study of blood T cells in healthy people across ages. The CDR3 extends over 14 amino acids. Germline V gene sequence: CDR1 SEHNR, CDR2 FQNEAQ (reference sequence). Sample-barcoded 5' priming and a J-beta primer mix drove a second PCR of roughly 6 to 12 cycles. TCRdb reanalysed the 5' RACE reads using MiXCR and keeps one entry per CDR3 protein. The data show 350,000 to 450,000 distinct CDR3 sequences, with about 49% seen just once and 51% held by the top ten.

The rearrangement links TRBV7-9 to TRBJ2-6, with no clear D. Sequencing was done on a sample of blood. The sequence came from a man in his fifties or sixties in good health. As DNA, the CDR3 is TGTGCCAACAGCTTGCAGTTTGGGGCCAACGTCCTGACTTTC. Encoded protein: CANSLQFGANVLTF.